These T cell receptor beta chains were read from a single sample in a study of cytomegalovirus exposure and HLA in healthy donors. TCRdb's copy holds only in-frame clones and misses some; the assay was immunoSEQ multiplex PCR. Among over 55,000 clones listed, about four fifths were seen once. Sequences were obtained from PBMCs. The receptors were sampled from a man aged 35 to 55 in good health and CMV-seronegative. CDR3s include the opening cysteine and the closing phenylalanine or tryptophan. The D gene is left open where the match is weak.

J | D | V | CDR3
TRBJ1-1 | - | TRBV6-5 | CASSYSIDMNTEAFF
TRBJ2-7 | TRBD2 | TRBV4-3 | CASSPSTSGGRYEQYF
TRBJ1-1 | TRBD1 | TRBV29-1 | CSAVQGVNTEAFF
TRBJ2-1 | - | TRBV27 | CASSSGQRNLDEQFF
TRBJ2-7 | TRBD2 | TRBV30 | CAWSGTATTSGTYEQYF
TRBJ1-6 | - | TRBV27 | CASSLRSRSSSYNSPLHF
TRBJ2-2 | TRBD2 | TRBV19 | CASSSPPGGGITGELFF
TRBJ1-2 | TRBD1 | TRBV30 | CACPPTGANYGYTF
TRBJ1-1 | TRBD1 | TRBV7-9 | CASSLDGQGYETRLQEAFF
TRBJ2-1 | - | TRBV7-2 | CASSLDRPSYNEQFF
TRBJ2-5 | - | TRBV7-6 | CASSSQETQYF
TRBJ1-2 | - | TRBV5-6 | CASRSRESYGYTF
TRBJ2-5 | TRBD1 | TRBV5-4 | CASGTGKAQETQYF
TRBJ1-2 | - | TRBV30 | CAWSVLAEGGTF
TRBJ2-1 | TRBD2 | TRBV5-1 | CASSQLAGTYNEQFF
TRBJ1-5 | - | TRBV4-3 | CASSQDVGGSNQPQHF
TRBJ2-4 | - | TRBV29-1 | CSAEQGNIQYF
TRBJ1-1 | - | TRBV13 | CASSRDKNTEAFF
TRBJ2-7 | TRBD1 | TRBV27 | CASSLSFGTGYEQYF
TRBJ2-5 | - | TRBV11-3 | CASSPKDSYETQYF
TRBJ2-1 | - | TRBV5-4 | CASSQQGYNEQFF
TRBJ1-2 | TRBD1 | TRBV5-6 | CASSPDRGDGYTF
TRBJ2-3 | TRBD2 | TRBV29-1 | CSVQTSGGAYAQYF
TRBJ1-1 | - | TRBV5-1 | CASSLAWEESKAFF
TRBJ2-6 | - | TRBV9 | CASSPLSSGANVLTF
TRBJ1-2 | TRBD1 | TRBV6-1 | CASRNTGEFSPYTF